The clone carrying this T cell receptor (beta chain) has more than one count but fewer than ten. Time point reported: newly diagnosed GD, antithyroid drugs for less than 3 months. PBMCs provided the RNA from which the TCR library was made. The CDR3 spans 21 residues. Germline CDR1 and CDR2: GTSNPN and SVGIG (reference sequence). Deletions cut 0 bases from V and 0 bases from J, with 24 bases between. Arm-PCR with iRepertoire HTBI primers amplified the CDR3 regions for these TCR beta libraries. TCRdb used MiXCR to reprocess the multiplex PCR reads, holding one entry per CDR3 protein. Of around 460,000 distinct CDR3 sequences listed, 11% to 15% are singletons. The data belong to a study of regulatory T cells in long-lasting Graves disease. The same specimen was also included in a second study, on T cells in Graves' hyperthyroidism and ophthalmopathy.

The chain has TRBV30 and TRBJ2-6, with a weak D call TRBD2 (6 bases). This receptor was obtained from a woman aged 50 to 65 with Graves disease. The sequencing here drew on peripheral blood mononuclear cells (PBMCs), taken at new diagnosis, from a patient treated with antithyroid drugs. The CDR3 coding sequence is TGTGCCTGGAGTGTATTTAGGAAAGGAGGGACGGCTAACTCTGGGGCCAACGTCCTGACTTTC. Encoded protein: CAWSVFRKGGTANSGANVLTF.